This section outlines one T cell receptor beta chain sequence together with its context. This specimen belongs to a study of control samples from healthy donors and cancer patients. Some clones are missing from TCRdb's copy, which holds only in-frame ones; the method was immunoSEQ multiplex PCR. The table records 140,000 or so clones, about nine tenths of them present only once. Trimming stripped 4 bases from V and 10 bases from J, with 11 bases between. There are 13 residues in the CDR3. The germline gives CDR1 LGHDT, CDR2 YNNKEL (reference sequence). Sequencing was carried out using blood. This receptor was obtained from a man aged 30-40 years in good health. The chain employs TRBV3-1 (or the pseudogene TRBV3-2) and TRBJ1-6; D not resolved. CDR3 coding DNA: TGTGCCAGCAGCCGCGGCCCGGAGTCACCCCTCCACTTT. This encodes CASSRGPESPLHF.